The entry that follows covers one TCR beta chain sequence. The antigen is unknown. This CDR3 comprises 18 residues. Looked up from germline, CDR1 is MDHEN and CDR2 is SYDVKM. Trimming shortened V by 5 bases and J by 0 bases, and 20 bases separated the two germline ends. This sample is drawn from a study of shared clonotypes between healthy human individuals. Study information: Donor composition was a couple of women and three men, aged 18 to 49. CD8 memory received one plate per donor, CD8 naive two, CD4 memory three and CD4 naive three. Study-wide points: Rarefaction curves obtained for sorted subsets showed sequencing incomplete despite large depth.

At the deep level, the assay was run. Assay used: immunoSEQ multiplex PCR; TCRdb lists only in-frame clones, some missing. Of about 1,900,000 clones listed, about 95% are singletons. Naive CD8 cells were CD45RO-negative, positively selected for CCR7, excluding terminally differentiated effector memory CD45RA+ cells. This chain joins TRBV28 and TRBJ1-5; TRBD1 is a possible D gene (5 bases). Material: naive CD8+ T cells sorted from blood. The sequence came from a man between 18 and 29 years old in good health. The CDR3 coding sequence is TGTGCCAGCAGTGCAGCAGGGATCAACACGTATAGCAATCAGCCCCAGCATTTT. Protein sequence: CASSAAGINTYSNQPQHF.